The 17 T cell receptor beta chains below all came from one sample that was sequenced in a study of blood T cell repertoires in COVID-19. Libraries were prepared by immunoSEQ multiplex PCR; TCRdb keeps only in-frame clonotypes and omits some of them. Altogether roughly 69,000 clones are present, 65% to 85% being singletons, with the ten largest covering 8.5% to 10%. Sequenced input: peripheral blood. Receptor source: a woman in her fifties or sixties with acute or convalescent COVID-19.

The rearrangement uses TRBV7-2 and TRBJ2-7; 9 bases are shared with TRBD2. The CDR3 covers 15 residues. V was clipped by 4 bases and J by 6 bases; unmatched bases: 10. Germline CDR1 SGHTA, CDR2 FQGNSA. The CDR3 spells CASSWVAGGLSEQYF. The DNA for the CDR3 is TGTGCCAGCAGCTGGGTGGCGGGAGGGTTATCCGAGCAGTACTTC.

CDR3 nucleotide sequence: TGTGCCAGCAGGACGACAGGGGAGGCTGAAAAACTGTTTTTT. Protein sequence: CASRTTGEAEKLFF. This chain uses TRBV28 with TRBJ1-4; TRBD1 matches 8 bases. The CDR3 is made up of 14 amino acids. V was pared by 6 bases and J by 7 bases, with 7 bases of the junction left unmatched. CDR1 MDHEN and CDR2 SYDVKM come from the germline V gene.

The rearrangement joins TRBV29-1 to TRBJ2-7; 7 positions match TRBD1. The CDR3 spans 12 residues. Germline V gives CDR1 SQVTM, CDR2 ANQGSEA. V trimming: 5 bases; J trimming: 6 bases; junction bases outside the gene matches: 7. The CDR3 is CSVTTGVGEQYF. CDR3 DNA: TGCAGCGTTACAACAGGGGTTGGCGAGCAGTACTTC.

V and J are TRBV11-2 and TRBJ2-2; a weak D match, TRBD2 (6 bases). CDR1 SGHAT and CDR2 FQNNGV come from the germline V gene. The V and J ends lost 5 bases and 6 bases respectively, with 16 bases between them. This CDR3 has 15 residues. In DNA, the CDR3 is TGTGCCAGCAGCGTCCCCGGGACTTCCGCCGGGGAGCTGTTTTTT. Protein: CASSVPGTSAGELFF.

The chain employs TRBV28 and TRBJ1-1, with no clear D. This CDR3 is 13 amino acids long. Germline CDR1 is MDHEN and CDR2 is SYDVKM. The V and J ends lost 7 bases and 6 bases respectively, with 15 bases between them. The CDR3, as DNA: TGTGCCAGCAAGTATGGCGGAAACCCTGAAGCTTTCTTT. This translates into CASKYGGNPEAFF.

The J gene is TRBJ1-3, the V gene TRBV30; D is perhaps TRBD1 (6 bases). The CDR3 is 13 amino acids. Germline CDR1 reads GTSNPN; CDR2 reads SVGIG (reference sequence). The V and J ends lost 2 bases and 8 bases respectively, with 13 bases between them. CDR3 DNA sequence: TGTGCCTGGAGTACAGGGTTAACAGACACCATATATTTT. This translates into CAWSTGLTDTIYF.

For the CDR3, the DNA is TGTGCCAGCAGCCTTTCGAGGGCTGAAGCTTTCTTT. Protein: CASSLSRAEAFF. The V call is TRBV28, the J call TRBJ1-1, with D unresolved. V was trimmed by 6 bases and J by 6 bases, leaving 11 bases between them. The CDR3 loop spans 12 amino acids. The germline V gene has CDR1 MDHEN and CDR2 SYDVKM.

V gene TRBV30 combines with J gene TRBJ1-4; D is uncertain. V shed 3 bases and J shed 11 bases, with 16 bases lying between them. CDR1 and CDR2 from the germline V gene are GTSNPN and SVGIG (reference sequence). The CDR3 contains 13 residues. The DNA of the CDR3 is TGTGCCTGGAGCGATCTGTTGAGTGAGAAACTGTTTTTT. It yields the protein CAWSDLLSEKLFF.

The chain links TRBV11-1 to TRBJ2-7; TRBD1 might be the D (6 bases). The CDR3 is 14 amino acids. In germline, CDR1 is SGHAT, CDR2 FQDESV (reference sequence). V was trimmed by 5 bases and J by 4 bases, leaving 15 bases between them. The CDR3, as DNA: TGTGCCAGCAGCCCCACCGGGACAACATACGAGCAGTACTTC. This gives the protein CASSPTGTTYEQYF. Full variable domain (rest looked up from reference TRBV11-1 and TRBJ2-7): EAEVAQSPRYKITEKSQAVAFWCDPISGHATLYWYRQILGQGPELLVQFQDESVVDDSQLPKDRFSAERLKGVDSTLKIQPAELGDSAMYLCASSPTGTTYEQYFGPGTRLTVT.

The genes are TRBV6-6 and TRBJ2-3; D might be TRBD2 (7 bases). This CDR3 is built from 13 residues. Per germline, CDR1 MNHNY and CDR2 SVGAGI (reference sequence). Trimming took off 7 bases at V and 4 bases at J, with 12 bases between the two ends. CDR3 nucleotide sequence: TGTGCCAGCAAGCGAGGGGGGGCAGATACGCAGTATTTT. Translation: CASKRGGADTQYF.

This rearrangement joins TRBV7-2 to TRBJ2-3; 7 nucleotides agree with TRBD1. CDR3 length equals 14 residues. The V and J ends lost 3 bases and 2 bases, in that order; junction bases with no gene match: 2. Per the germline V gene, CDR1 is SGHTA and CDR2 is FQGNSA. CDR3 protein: CASSLRGPTDTQYF. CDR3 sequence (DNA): TGTGCCAGCAGCTTGAGGGGGCCCACAGATACGCAGTATTTT.

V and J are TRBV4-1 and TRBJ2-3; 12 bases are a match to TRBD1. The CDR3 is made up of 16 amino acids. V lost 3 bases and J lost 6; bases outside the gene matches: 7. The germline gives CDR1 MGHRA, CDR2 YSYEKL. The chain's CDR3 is CASSQRDRGLFDTQYF. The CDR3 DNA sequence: TGCGCCAGCAGCCAGAGGGACAGGGGGCTTTTTGATACGCAGTATTTT.

CDR3 in amino acids: CASRPSSGSKNTGELFF. CDR3 nucleotide sequence: TGTGCCAGCAGACCATCTAGCGGGAGTAAGAACACCGGGGAGCTGTTTTTT. The chain is built from TRBV4-2 and TRBJ2-2; 10 nucleotides line up with TRBD2. Trimming removed 6 bases from V and 1 base from J; junction bases left unmatched: 8. The CDR3 has 17 amino acids. Germline V lookup: CDR1 LGHNA, CDR2 YNFKEQ.

The CDR3 is CASSLGGPSGGRTGELFF. The CDR3 DNA reads as TGTGCCAGCAGCTTAGGCGGCCCCAGCGGGGGGCGAACCGGGGAGCTGTTTTTT. The genes are TRBV5-6 and TRBJ2-2, with 9 bases matching TRBD2. This CDR3 region has 18 residues. J gave up 5 bases and V 2 bases, and 13 bases lay outside the gene matches. The germline CDR1 and CDR2 sequences are SGHDT and YYEEEE.

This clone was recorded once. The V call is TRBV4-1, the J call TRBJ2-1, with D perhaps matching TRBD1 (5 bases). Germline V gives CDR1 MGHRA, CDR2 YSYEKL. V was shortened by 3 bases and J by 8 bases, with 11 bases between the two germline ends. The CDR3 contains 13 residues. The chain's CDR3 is CASSQIGVYEQFF. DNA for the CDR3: TGCGCCAGCAGCCAGATAGGGGTTTATGAGCAGTTCTTC.

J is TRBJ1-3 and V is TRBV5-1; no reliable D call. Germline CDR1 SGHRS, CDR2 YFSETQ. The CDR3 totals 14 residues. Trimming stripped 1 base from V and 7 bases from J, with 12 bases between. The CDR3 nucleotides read TGCGCCAGCAGCTTGAGTCCAGGAGGGAACACCATATATTTT. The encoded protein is CASSLSPGGNTIYF.

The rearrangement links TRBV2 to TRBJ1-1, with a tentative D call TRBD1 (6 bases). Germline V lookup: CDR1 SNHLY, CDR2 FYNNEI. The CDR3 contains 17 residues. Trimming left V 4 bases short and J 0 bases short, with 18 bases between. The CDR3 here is CASSAARGETMNTEAFF. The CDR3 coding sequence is TGTGCCAGCAGTGCGGCCAGGGGTGAAACCATGAACACTGAAGCTTTCTTT. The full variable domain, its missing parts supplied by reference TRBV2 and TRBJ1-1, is EPEVTQTPSHQVTQMGQEVILRCVPISNHLYFYWYRQILGQKVEFLVSFYNNEISEKSEIFDDQFSVERPDGSNFTLKIRSTKLEDSAMYFCASSAARGETMNTEAFFGQGTRLTVV.